The rows below give T cell receptor beta chains drawn from one sample of a study of blood T cell repertoires in COVID-19. Repertoires were generated with immunoSEQ multiplex PCR, while TCRdb's copy carries only in-frame clones and drops some. Of 120,000 to 150,000 clones in the sample, about 92% were seen once. Sequencing input: peripheral blood. These receptors all stem from a human donor in a cohort sampled during active COVID-19. The CDR3 runs from the conserved cysteine through the conserved F or W. A D gene is named only where the DNA matches it firmly. Only part of the rows carry a size: once, few, many, or a class if the clone is expanded.

j_call | cdr3_length | v_call | d_call | clone_size | cdr3_aa | cdr3_nt
TRBJ2-2 | 16 | TRBV5-1 | TRBD2 | once | CASSHRGLAGTGELFF | TGCGCCAGCAGCCACCGGGGACTAGCGGGCACCGGGGAGCTGTTTTTT
TRBJ1-6 | 14 | TRBV19 | TRBD1 | - | CASSSRTGNSPLHF | TGTGCCAGTAGTTCTCGGACAGGGAATTCACCCCTCCACTTT
TRBJ1-5 | 18 | TRBV6-7 | - | - | CASSYLDGVQGSNQPQHF | TGTGCCAGCAGTTACCTCGACGGCGTCCAGGGGAGCAATCAGCCCCAGCATTTT
TRBJ2-7 | 14 | TRBV27 | TRBD2 | once | CASSLAGDLYEQYF | TGTGCCAGCAGCCTAGCGGGGGACCTCTACGAGCAGTACTTC
TRBJ2-5 | 14 | TRBV2 | TRBD1 | - | CASRMDRVKETQYF | TGTGCCAGCCGAATGGACAGGGTTAAAGAGACCCAGTACTTC
TRBJ1-1 | 14 | TRBV5-1 | - | - | CASSLGHGGTEAFF | TGCGCCAGCAGCTTGGGCCACGGGGGGACTGAAGCTTTCTTT
TRBJ1-4 | 12 | TRBV20-1 | - | - | CSASRAGEKLFF | TGCAGTGCTAGTAGGGCGGGGGAAAAACTGTTTTTT
TRBJ2-2 | 14 | TRBV13 | - | - | CASSPPSGSGELFF | TGTGCCAGCAGCCCGCCTTCGGGGAGCGGGGAGCTGTTTTTT
TRBJ1-6 | 13 | TRBV15 | - | - | CATSRVVGSPLHF | TGTGCCACCTCGAGGGTGGTAGGTTCACCCCTCCACTTT
TRBJ1-2 | 15 | TRBV10-3 | TRBD1 | - | CAISESNRGPYGYTF | TGTGCCATCAGTGAGAGTAACAGGGGTCCCTATGGCTACACCTTC
TRBJ1-4 | 14 | TRBV2 | - | - | CASSEGRRDEKLFF | TGTGCCAGCAGTGAAGGCAGGAGGGATGAAAAACTGTTTTTT
TRBJ2-3 | 17 | TRBV10-3 | TRBD2 | - | CAISESVAGGPWDTQYF | TGTGCCATCAGTGAGTCGGTAGCGGGGGGGCCATGGGATACGCAGTATTTT
TRBJ1-2 | 13 | TRBV6-5 | TRBD1 | - | CASKGQPGGGYTF | TGTGCCAGCAAAGGACAGCCAGGGGGTGGCTACACCTTC
TRBJ1-2 | 14 | TRBV29-1 | - | - | CSVYREGTNYGYTF | TGCAGCGTATACCGGGAGGGAACTAACTATGGCTACACCTTC
TRBJ2-3 | 14 | TRBV4-3 | TRBD2 | - | CASSYGGGTDTQYF | TGCGCCAGCAGTTATGGCGGGGGAACAGATACGCAGTATTTT